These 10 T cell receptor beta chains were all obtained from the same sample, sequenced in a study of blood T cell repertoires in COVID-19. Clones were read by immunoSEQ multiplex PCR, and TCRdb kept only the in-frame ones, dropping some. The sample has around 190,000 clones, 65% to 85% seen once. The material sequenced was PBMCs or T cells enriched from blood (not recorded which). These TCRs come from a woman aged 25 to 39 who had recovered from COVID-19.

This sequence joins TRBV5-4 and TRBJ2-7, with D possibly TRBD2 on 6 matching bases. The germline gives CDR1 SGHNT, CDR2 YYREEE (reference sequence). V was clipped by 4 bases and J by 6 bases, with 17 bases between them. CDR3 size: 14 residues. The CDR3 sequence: CASSAELAQSEQYF. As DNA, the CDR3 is TGTGCCAGCAGCGCCGAGCTAGCGCAAAGCGAGCAGTACTTC.

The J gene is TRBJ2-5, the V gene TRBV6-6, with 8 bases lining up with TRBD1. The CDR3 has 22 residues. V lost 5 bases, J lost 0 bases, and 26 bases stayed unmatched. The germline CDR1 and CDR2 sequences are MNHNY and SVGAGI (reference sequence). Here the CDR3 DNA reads TGTGCCAGCAGTCCCACCATCGTAAGGACAGGGATTAGGGTGTCGCACCAAGAGACCCAGTACTTC. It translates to CASSPTIVRTGIRVSHQETQYF.

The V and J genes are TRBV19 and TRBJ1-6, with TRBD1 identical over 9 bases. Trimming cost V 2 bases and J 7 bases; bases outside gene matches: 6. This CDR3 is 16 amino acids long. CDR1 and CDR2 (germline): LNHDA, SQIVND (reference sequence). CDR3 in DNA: TGTGCCAGTAGTATATTGTGGGGACAGGGAAATTCACCCCTCCACTTT. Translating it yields CASSILWGQGNSPLHF.

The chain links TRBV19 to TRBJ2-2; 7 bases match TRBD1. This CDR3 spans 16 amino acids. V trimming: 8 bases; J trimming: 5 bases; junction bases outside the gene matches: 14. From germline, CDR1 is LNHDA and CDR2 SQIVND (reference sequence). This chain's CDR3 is CASSLTGKDGTGELFF. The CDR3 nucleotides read TGTGCCAGTTCGCTGACAGGGAAAGATGGAACCGGGGAGCTGTTTTTT.

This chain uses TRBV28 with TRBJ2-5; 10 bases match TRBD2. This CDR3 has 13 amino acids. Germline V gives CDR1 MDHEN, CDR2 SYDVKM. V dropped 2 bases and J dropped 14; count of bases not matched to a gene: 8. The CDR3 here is CASSLGASGGRYF. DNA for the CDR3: TGTGCCAGCAGTTTAGGGGCTAGCGGGGGCCGATACTTC.

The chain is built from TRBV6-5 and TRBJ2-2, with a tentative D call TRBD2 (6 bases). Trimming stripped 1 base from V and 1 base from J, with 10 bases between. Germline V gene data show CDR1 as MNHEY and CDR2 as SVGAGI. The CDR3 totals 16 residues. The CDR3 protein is CASSYWFSGNTGELFF. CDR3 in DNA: TGTGCCAGCAGTTACTGGTTTAGCGGGAACACCGGGGAGCTGTTTTTT.

This CDR3 reads CASSEISGSRNIQYF. The CDR3 DNA is TGTGCCAGCAGTGAAATAAGCGGGAGTAGAAACATTCAGTACTTC. The gene calls are TRBV2 and TRBJ2-4, with 8 nucleotides matching TRBD2. Germline CDR1 reads SNHLY; CDR2 reads FYNNEI. V lost 2 bases to trimming and J lost 6 bases; unmatched junction nucleotides: 6. This CDR3 comprises 15 residues.

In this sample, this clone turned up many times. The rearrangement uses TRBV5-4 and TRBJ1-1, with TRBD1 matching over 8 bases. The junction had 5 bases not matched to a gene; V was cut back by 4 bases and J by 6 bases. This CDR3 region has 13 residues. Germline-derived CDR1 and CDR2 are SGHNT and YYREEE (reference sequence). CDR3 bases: TGTGCCAGCAGCCCGACAGGGGTGGCTGAAGCTTTCTTT. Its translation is CASSPTGVAEAFF.

In nucleotides, the CDR3 is TGTGCCAGCAGCTTGCAAGGTTACTGGCTCGGAGATCAAACCACCGGGGAGCTGTTTTTT. Protein product: CASSLQGYWLGDQTTGELFF. The chain combines TRBV11-3 with TRBJ2-2; D call uncertain. Germline CDR1 SGHNT, CDR2 YENEEA. Trimming removed 3 bases at V and 4 bases at J, with 27 bases between. The CDR3 is 20 amino acids.

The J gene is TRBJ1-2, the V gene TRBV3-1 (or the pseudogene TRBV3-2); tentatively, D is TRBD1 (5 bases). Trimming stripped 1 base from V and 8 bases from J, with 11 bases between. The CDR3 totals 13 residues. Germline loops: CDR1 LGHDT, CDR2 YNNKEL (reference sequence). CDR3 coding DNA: TGTGCCAGCAGCCAAGTAGGGGTTCTCGGCTACACCTTC. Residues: CASSQVGVLGYTF.